This TCR beta chain was sequenced in a study of blood T cell repertoires in COVID-19. Overall study context: COVID-19 samples, acute and convalescent, were from the United States, Italy and Spain. From T cells, B-cell-depleted T cells, or PBMCs came the material, which was cDNA or gDNA.

The CDR3 has 15 amino acids. Trimming at V came to 6 bases and at J to 3 bases, leaving 8 bases not matched to a gene. The V gene's germline CDR1 is SGHTA and CDR2 FQGNSA. In the authors' workflow: Scientists estimated how many nucleated cells there were by amplifying reference gene primers. Here immunoSEQ multiplex PCR was the method, and the copy in TCRdb shows in-frame clones only, minus some. That table is the source of V, J and clone size, and D and trimming were worked out from the DNA. The sample yields over 200,000 clones, just over 85% seen once. The source of this sequence is a man younger than 40 who had recovered from COVID-19. The chain recombines TRBV7-2 with TRBJ1-3, with 7 bases aligning to TRBD1. Specimen: peripheral blood. DNA of the CDR3: TGTGCCAGCAGTCCACATACAGGGGTTGGAAACACCATATATTTT. It codes for CASSPHTGVGNTIYF.